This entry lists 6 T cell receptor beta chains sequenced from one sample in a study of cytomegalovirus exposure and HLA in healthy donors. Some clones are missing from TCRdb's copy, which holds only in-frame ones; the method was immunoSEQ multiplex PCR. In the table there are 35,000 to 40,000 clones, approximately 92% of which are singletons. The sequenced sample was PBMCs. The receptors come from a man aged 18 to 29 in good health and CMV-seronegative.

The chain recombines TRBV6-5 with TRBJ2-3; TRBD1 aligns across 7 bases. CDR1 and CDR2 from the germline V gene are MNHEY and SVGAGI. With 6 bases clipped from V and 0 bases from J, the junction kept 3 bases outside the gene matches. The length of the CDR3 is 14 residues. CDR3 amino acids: CASRGTASTDTQYF. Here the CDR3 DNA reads TGTGCCAGCAGGGGGACAGCTAGCACAGATACGCAGTATTTT.

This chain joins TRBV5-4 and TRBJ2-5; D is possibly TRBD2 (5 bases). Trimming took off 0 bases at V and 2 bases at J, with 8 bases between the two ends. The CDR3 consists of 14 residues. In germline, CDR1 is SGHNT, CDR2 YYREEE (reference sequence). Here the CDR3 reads CASSLDRRQETQYF. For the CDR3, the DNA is TGTGCCAGCAGCTTGGACCGGAGGCAAGAGACCCAGTACTTC.

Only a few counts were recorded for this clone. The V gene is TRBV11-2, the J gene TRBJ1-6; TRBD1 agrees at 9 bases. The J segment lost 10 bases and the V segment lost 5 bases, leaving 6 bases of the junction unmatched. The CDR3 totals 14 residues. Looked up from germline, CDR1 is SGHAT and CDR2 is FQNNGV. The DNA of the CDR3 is TGTGCCAGCAGCCTACAGGGGGCCCGGTCACCCCTCCACTTT. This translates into CASSLQGARSPLHF.

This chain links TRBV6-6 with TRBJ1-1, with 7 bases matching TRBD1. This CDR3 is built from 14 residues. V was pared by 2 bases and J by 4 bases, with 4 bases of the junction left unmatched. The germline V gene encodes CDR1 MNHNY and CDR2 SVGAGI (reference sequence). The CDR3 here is CASSYPTGSTEAFF. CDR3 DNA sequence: TGTGCCAGCAGTTACCCGACAGGGAGCACTGAAGCTTTCTTT.

CDR3 nucleotides: TGTGCCAGCAGTTTTTTCTCGGGAGACAAAAACATTCAGTACTTC. It translates to CASSFFSGDKNIQYF. This chain links TRBV28 with TRBJ2-4; D might be TRBD2 (6 bases). Germline lookup yields CDR1 MDHEN and CDR2 SYDVKM. The V gene lost 3 bases and the J gene lost 3 bases, with 12 bases spanning the gap. The CDR3 runs to 15 residues.

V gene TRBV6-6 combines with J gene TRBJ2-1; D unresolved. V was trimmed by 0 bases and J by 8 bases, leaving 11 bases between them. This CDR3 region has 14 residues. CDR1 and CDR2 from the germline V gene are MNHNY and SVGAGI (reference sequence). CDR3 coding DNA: TGTGCCAGCAGTTACTCGAGGCTCGTCGATGAGCAGTTCTTC. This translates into CASSYSRLVDEQFF.